The T cell receptor (beta chain) under discussion was sequenced for a study of blood T cells in healthy people across ages (dated by TCRdb to between 2014 and 2016). About the full investigation: In model experiments, template switching captured about one uniquely barcoded TCR beta cDNA molecule for every two T cells. The study measured age-related changes in TCR beta repertoire diversity using deep sequencing normalized with unique cDNA molecular identifiers. Donors were grouped into four age groups: young (average approximately 16 years), middle-aged (around 39), aged (62) and long-lived (roughly 80). Donors of different ages were randomly distributed across sequencing lanes to avoid experimental bias. For two donors (one aged 18 to 30 and one aged 80 or older), the study analyzed two additional independent replicas of 1 million unique cDNA reads from the same blood draw. Points the paper makes about the study in general: Observed TCR beta diversity correlated strongly with the percentage of naive T cells measured by flow cytometry. Because profiling used bulk unsorted PBMCs, naive and antigen-experienced compartments could not be compared conclusively. Because donor CMV infection status was unknown, age-related changes in expanded clonotypes were potentially confounded. Estimates of total diversity based on one million sequenced T cells were considered lower bounds and underestimates. As age increased, observed TCR beta diversity per million T cells dropped in a roughly linear way, and a significant reduction was already evident by age 40. Compared with the aged group, the long-lived group had more naive CD4+ T cells, fewer expanded clones and increased TCR diversity, suggesting age selection.

This clonotype came up once. The specificity of this receptor is unknown. No quality values exist for individual bases; no much larger clone is one base distant. There are 11 amino acids in the CDR3, from cysteine to phenylalanine inclusive. CDR3 DNA only is kept here, 33 bases in frame from base 1. The germline V gene (reference sequence) supplies CDR1 DFQATT and CDR2 SNEGSKA. V sheds 2 bases and J sheds 6 bases, leaving 5 bases between their ends. The donors were roughly 40 Caucasian individuals from Russia, aged roughly 6 to 100 years, who were systemically healthy. Each donor gave roughly 9.5 milliliters of peripheral blood, collected into EDTA-treated Vacutainer tubes. PBMCs were isolated by Ficoll-Paque density-gradient centrifugation, with at least 6 million obtained per sample. Total RNA was extracted from PBMCs with Trizol reagent, with at least 6 micrograms obtained per sample. For every donor, an aliquot of PBMCs went through flow cytometry to measure the percentages of naive CD45RAhigh/CD27high T cells.

Library preparation was by 5' RACE. Sequencing was carried out with an Illumina HiSeq 2500. A second PCR of roughly 7 to 12 cycles was run with a J-beta primer mix and a sample-barcoded 5' primer. A template-switch 5' adaptor carrying 12 random nucleotides introduced a unique molecular identifier onto each TCR beta cDNA molecule. Each sample yielded at least 3 million CDR3-containing paired-end reads. The Mint cDNA synthesis kit, primed by a TRBC-specific oligonucleotide, was used to synthesize first-strand cDNA from all RNA. Following uracil-DNA glycosylase treatment, all cDNA underwent a first 18-cycle PCR with the universal primers M1SS and BC2_uni_R. As for the original processing: For normalization, 1 million high-quality reads were randomly selected from each sample, with every read carrying a distinct molecular identifier. Instead of being binned into consensus sequences, reads with shared molecular identifiers were discarded. MiTCR, run with a Q25 quality threshold and the strictest error-elimination algorithm, handled CDR3 identification, clonotype clustering and error correction. A nonparametric unseen species model with Euler transformation was used to estimate a lower bound on total TCR beta diversity. TCRdb itself trimmed the public reads at Q25 with fastp, ran MiXCR and retained productive beta chains. For every CDR3 protein sequence, its rows merge into one entry that carries the most common genes and DNA. The V and J calls were determined by TCRdb, not by the authors. This sample is represented by around 900,000 distinct CDR3 sequences; approximately 50% of them were singletons. Of the sample, about 20% falls within the top ten clones.

The receptor was derived from a woman aged 55-70 years in good health. The rearranged segments are TRBV20-1 and TRBJ2-1, with the D gene uncertain. Sequencing used blood. CDR3 reads: CSARQLNEQFF. The nucleotides read TGCAGTGCTAGACAACTCAATGAGCAGTTCTTC.